This TCR beta chain appears in the sequencing data of a study of molecular identifiers for immune sequencing clone quantification (dated by TCRdb to 2016 to 2019). With respect to the entire study: In a replicate experiment, RNA from roughly 21,000 or 96,000 naive CD8 T cells was split into five aliquots, four of which were sequenced. CD8 T cells were used in a methods study to benchmark molecular-identifier clustering-based TCR repertoire sequencing (MIDCIRS) and TCR RNA copy counting. Summary of the overall study and its limitations: Spiked-in Jurkat TCR RNA equivalent to a single cell was reported to be detectable even among 980,000 or so naive CD8 T cells. Spiked-in Jurkat TCR RNA (about 10 copies' worth), which is not part of the donor repertoire, was contained in the naive libraries. Approximately 3.3 recovered TCR RNA copies per cell were obtained by modeling, versus about ten by digital PCR, implying a capture efficiency of about 30%. In CMV-specific effector cells, clones with more than 20 RNA copies contained over 98% of molecules, whereas in naive cells such clones contained under 1% of molecules. The sizes of highly expanded clones could end up underestimated when identical TCR molecules share a barcode. Without barcode sub-clustering, chimeric consensus sequences inflated TCR diversity; chimeras reached as high as 47%.

This clonotype has a count of ten or more. Its antigen is unknown. It has no much larger one-base neighbor in the sample; base qualities were not kept. Receptor libraries were prepared by PCR. The sequencing machine was an Illumina HiSeq 4000. Bulk TCR libraries were generated as previously described, with the TCR primers listed in Table S5 used. Total RNA was purified with the Qiagen AllPrep DNA/RNA kit. Before any analysis, reads coming from multiple sequencing runs of the same library were combined into one pool. The authors' pipeline ran thus. Only reads with exact TCR constant sequence were kept, trimmed to 150 nt, and grouped by their 12-nt molecular barcodes. Reads within each barcode group were sub-clustered using a 15% Levenshtein threshold, and quality-weighted consensus sequences were constructed for each RNA molecule. Non-functional sequences were removed, as were lower-count sequences one edit away from another. On the basis of fitting two negative binomial distributions, barcode sub-clusters with fewer than 20% of the maximum read count were discarded. The public reads were quality trimmed at Q25 with fastp and then assembled into clones with MiXCR by TCRdb, keeping productive beta chains. CDR3 protein sequences are deduplicated, and each keeps its most common genes and DNA. In this record, the V and J calls reflect TCRdb's handling and not the investigators' own analysis. Present in this sample are 85,000 to 100,000 distinct CDR3 sequences, around 20% of which were seen just once. The ten largest clones capture 0.85% to 1.2% of the sample.

Libraries of naive CD8 T cells were built from 20,000 to 1,000,000 sorted cells, with 10%, 30% or 50% of the purified RNA used. Naive CD8 T cells were FACS-sorted as CD8+CD4-CCR7+CD45RA+ on a BD FACSAria II into RLT Plus buffer. Under 11 TCR copies' worth of Jurkat RNA were spiked into roughly 17,000-1,100,000 naive CD8 T cell samples to test detection sensitivity. Enrichment of CD8 T cells was done with RosetteSep CD8+ T Cell Enrichment Cocktail plus Ficoll-Paque, and ACK red cell lysis came afterward. Including the terminal cysteine and phenylalanine, the CDR3 comprises 17 residues. Of all the DNA, just the CDR3 is kept, 51 bases in frame from base 1. From a lookup of the germline V gene, CDR1 and CDR2 are SGHRS and YFSETQ. The germline ends are 19 bases apart after V is trimmed by 3 bases and J by 1 base.

The sample consisted of naive CD8+ T cells from blood, with Jurkat cell RNA spiked in. The label giving this sample's cell subset or site can be read as: FACS-sorted CD8+CD4-CCR7+CD45RA+ naive T cells. The TCR sequence derives from a human donor in good health. Some libraries in this study had Jurkat cell RNA spiked in. The chain is encoded by TRBV5-1 joined to TRBJ1-1, and perhaps TRBD1 as D gene, on 6 matching bases. This receptor has the CDR3 CASSWTGHRVANTEAFF. Here is the DNA: TGCGCCAGCAGCTGGACGGGACACAGGGTGGCGAACACTGAAGCTTTCTTT.